One sample yielded the 9 T cell receptor beta chains listed below, sequenced in a study of T-cell reconstitution after alpha-beta-depleted transplantation in children. For TCRbeta, the library was prepared with unique molecular identifiers. TCRdb re-called the PCR reads with MiXCR, one entry per CDR3 protein. This sample has 200,000 to 250,000 distinct CDR3 sequences, with roughly 6.6% found just once. The sample consisted of PBMCs, taken before TCRalphabeta/CD19-depleted stem cell transplant. Source of these receptors: a boy aged 2 to 9 with acute lymphoblastic leukemia, due to receive a stem cell transplant.

At least ten counts were recorded for this clonotype. V gene TRBV7-2 combines with J gene TRBJ2-1; D is possibly TRBD1 (6 bases). V was cut by 5 bases and J by 3 bases, with 14 bases left in between. This CDR3 is built from 15 residues. The germline V gene has CDR1 SGHTA and CDR2 FQGNSA. CDR3 nucleotide sequence: TGTGCCAGCAGCCCACCTAGACAGGTCTACAATGAGCAGTTCTTC. Its translation: CASSPPRQVYNEQFF.

The rearrangement joins TRBV11-2 to TRBJ2-7; TRBD1 matches at 7 bases. Germline V CDR1 and CDR2: SGHAT, FQNNGV. This CDR3 is built from 14 residues. Losses at the gene ends were 4 bases for V and 12 bases for J; bases not matched to a gene: 15. The CDR3 DNA follows: TGTGCCAGCAGCTCCGGGACAGACGCCGTCGGTCTGTACTTC. It specifies CASSSGTDAVGLYF. The whole variable domain, remainder taken from reference TRBV11-2 and TRBJ2-7, is EAGVAQSPRYKIIEKRQSVAFWCNPISGHATLYWYQQILGQGPKLLIQFQNNGVVDDSQLPKDRFSAERLKGVDSTLKIQPAKLEDSAVYLCASSSGTDAVGLYFGPGTRLTVT.

The sample holds many counts of this clonotype. This rearrangement joins TRBV7-3 to TRBJ1-5, with D unresolved. Germline CDR1 reads SGHTA; CDR2 reads FQGTGA. This CDR3 is built from 13 residues. V was clipped by 4 bases and J by 4 bases, with 8 bases between them. The CDR3 region is CASSSQANQPQHF. As DNA, the CDR3 is TGTGCCAGCAGCTCCCAGGCGAATCAGCCCCAGCATTTT.

This clonotype was recorded at least ten times. This sequence joins TRBV5-1 and TRBJ1-1, with TRBD1 matching over 7 bases. CDR3 size: 16 residues. Germline V gene lookup returns CDR1 SGHRS and CDR2 YFSETQ. V was pared by 6 bases and J by 1 base, with 12 bases of the junction left unmatched. The CDR3 loop is CASKDTAGGKNTEAFF. In nucleotides, the CDR3 is TGCGCCAGCAAGGATACCGCAGGGGGGAAGAACACTGAAGCTTTCTTT.

This clonotype occurred many times. The rearrangement links TRBV28 to TRBJ2-3, with 7 bases that match TRBD2. The trim removed 2 bases at V and 4 bases at J, leaving 6 bases unmatched. The CDR3 runs 15 residues. Germline V gene data show CDR1 as MDHEN and CDR2 as SYDVKM. The CDR3 DNA sequence: TGTGCCAGCAGTTTAGCAGGACTAGGATCAGATACGCAGTATTTT. This sequence encodes CASSLAGLGSDTQYF.

This clonotype has at least ten counts. The V call is TRBV18, the J call TRBJ2-7; 11 bases are shared with TRBD1. V dropped 3 bases and J dropped 1; count of bases not matched to a gene: 2. Germline loops: CDR1 KGHSH, CDR2 LQKENI. The CDR3 spans 15 residues. The CDR3 loop is CASSPGQGASYEQYF. The CDR3 DNA reads TGTGCCAGCTCACCTGGACAGGGGGCGTCCTACGAGCAGTACTTC.

This clonotype was recorded at least ten times. This rearrangement joins TRBV29-1 to TRBJ1-3; D possibly corresponds to TRBD1 (6 bases). Trimming cost V 1 base and J 2 bases, with 15 bases left between them. Germline lookup yields CDR1 SQVTM and CDR2 ANQGSEA. The CDR3 length is 16 residues. CDR3 protein: CSVEVHAGVPGNTIYF. CDR3 DNA sequence: TGCAGCGTTGAAGTCCATGCAGGGGTCCCTGGAAACACCATATATTTT.

This clonotype has a handful of counts. The CDR3 reads CASSQGLANNEQFF. The CDR3 DNA follows: TGTGCCAGCAGCCAGGGACTAGCGAACAATGAGCAGTTCTTC. The rearrangement links TRBV14 to TRBJ2-1, with 10 bases lining up with TRBD2. With V trimmed by 3 bases and J by 5 bases, 1 base remained unmatched. There are 14 residues in the CDR3. CDR1 and CDR2 from the germline V gene are SGHDN and FVKESK.

This clonotype was found many times. The CDR3 region is CASSLVSRAASYNEQFF. In nucleotides, the CDR3 is TGTGCCAGCAGCTTAGTTTCGCGGGCTGCGTCCTACAATGAGCAGTTCTTC. This rearrangement joins TRBV7-2 to TRBJ2-1, with D possibly TRBD2 on 5 matching bases. This CDR3 spans 17 amino acids. V was trimmed by 1 base and J by 1 base, leaving 14 bases between them. Germline CDR1 is SGHTA and CDR2 is FQGNSA.